The 26 T cell receptor beta chains below were found in one sample sequenced in a study of response to subunit inactivated influenza vaccine. TCRdb independently ran MiXCR on the RT-PCR reads; one entry per CDR3 protein. There are 610,000 or so distinct CDR3 sequences in the sample; 14% occur only once, and approximately 10% lies in the top ten. The source was PBMCs from blood, collected 12 days after vaccination. The receptors were sampled from a man aged 45-60 years who received an inactivated influenza vaccine.

This chain connects TRBV5-1 to TRBJ2-7; 9 bases are a match to TRBD2. The germline gives CDR1 SGHRS, CDR2 YFSETQ. The V and J ends lost 4 bases and 2 bases, in that order; junction bases with no gene match: 1. This CDR3 is built from 13 residues. The CDR3 loop is CASSASGAYEQYF. The CDR3 coding sequence is TGCGCCAGCAGCGCTAGCGGGGCCTACGAGCAGTACTTC. Based on the CDR3 plus reference TRBV5-1 and TRBJ2-7, the full variable domain is KAGVTQTPRYLIKTRGQQVTLSCSPISGHRSVSWYQQTPGQGLQFLFEYFSETQRNKGNFPGRFSGRQFSNSRSEMNVSTLELGDSALYLCASSASGAYEQYFGPGTRLTVT.

This clonotype has only a few counts. The chain links TRBV7-8 to TRBJ2-1; TRBD2 matches 7 bases. The CDR3 sequence is 17 residues long. Germline V gives CDR1 SGHVS, CDR2 FQNEAQ. J was trimmed by 4 bases and V by 5 bases; bases with no gene match: 14. This CDR3 is CASSEKPGTTLYNEQFF. CDR3 bases: TGTGCCAGCAGCGAAAAACCCGGGACTACGTTGTACAATGAGCAGTTCTTC.

The genes are TRBV29-1 and TRBJ1-4; no clear D. V lost 4 bases and J lost 4, with 10 bases in between. CDR1 is SQVTM and CDR2 is ANQGSEA in the germline V gene. The CDR3 consists of 13 residues. As DNA, the CDR3 is TGCAGCGTTGTTGGTCGGGGTAATGAAAAACTGTTTTTT. Amino acids: CSVVGRGNEKLFF.

This clonotype has just a few counts. The chain is built from TRBV14 and TRBJ2-3; 10 nucleotides match TRBD1. The CDR3 has 16 residues. Unmatched junction bases numbered 8, after V lost 4 bases and J lost 4 bases. Germline CDR1 SGHDN, CDR2 FVKESK. CDR3 coding DNA: TGTGCCAGCAGCCTCTGGGGACAGGGGAAGGCAGATACGCAGTATTTT. This codes for CASSLWGQGKADTQYF.

This clonotype was found a few times. The chain carries TRBV5-1 and TRBJ1-1; D gene uncertain. This CDR3 is 13 amino acids long. Germline V lookup: CDR1 SGHRS, CDR2 YFSETQ. Trimming cost V 6 bases and J 4 bases, with 13 bases left between them. This CDR3 reads CASKGEAATEAFF. The CDR3 nucleotides are TGCGCCAGCAAAGGTGAGGCGGCCACTGAAGCTTTCTTT.

The rearrangement uses TRBV6-2 or TRBV6-3 and TRBJ1-2; D gene unclear. V was trimmed by 0 bases and J by 5 bases, leaving 10 bases between them. The V gene's germline CDR1 is MNHEY and CDR2 SVGEGT. The length of the CDR3 is 14 residues. CDR3 bases: TGTGCCAGCAGTTACTCGAATCAGGAGTATGGCTACACCTTC. Its protein product is CASSYSNQEYGYTF.

The J gene is TRBJ1-1, the V gene TRBV4-3; 12 bases agree with TRBD1. CDR1 and CDR2 from the germline V gene are LGHNA and YSLEER. Trimming removed 4 bases from V and 11 bases from J; junction bases left unmatched: 17. The CDR3 has 17 residues. CDR3 nucleotide sequence: TGCGCCAGCAGCCGTGATCCGGGACAGGGGGCGCGTCTGGTGGCTTTCTTT. It yields the protein CASSRDPGQGARLVAFF.

V gene TRBV19 combines with J gene TRBJ1-6; unclear D gene. The V end was cut by 5 bases, the J end by 4 bases, with 9 bases between. Germline values: CDR1 LNHDA, CDR2 SQIVND (reference sequence). The CDR3 consists of 14 residues. The chain's CDR3 is CASSVAGYNSPLHF. The CDR3 nucleotides read TGTGCCAGTAGTGTCGCAGGTTATAATTCACCCCTCCACTTT.

The J gene is TRBJ1-5, the V gene TRBV18; 10 bases align to TRBD1. CDR1 and CDR2 (germline): KGHSH, LQKENI. The ends lost 5 bases at V and 5 bases at J; junction bases unmatched: 6. This CDR3 contains 15 residues. CDR3 in DNA: TGTGCCAGCTCATTCGACAGGGGGCCCGATCAGCCCCAGCATTTT. It is translated as CASSFDRGPDQPQHF.

There are a few counts of this clonotype. The chain has TRBV11-2 and TRBJ2-7; D gene ambiguous. The CDR3 runs 19 residues. CDR1 and CDR2 from the germline V gene are SGHAT and FQNNGV. Trimming took off 0 bases at V and 0 bases at J, with 21 bases between the two ends. In DNA, the CDR3 is TGTGCCAGCAGCTTAGATCCAGGCCTTCGGACCTCGAGCTCCTACGAGCAGTACTTC. It codes for CASSLDPGLRTSSSYEQYF.

The CDR3 here is CASSFPSGNTEAFF. The CDR3 DNA sequence: TGTGCCAGCAGCTTTCCCTCTGGCAACACTGAAGCTTTCTTT. The V and J genes are TRBV5-6 and TRBJ1-1; no reliable D call. The CDR3 totals 14 residues. CDR1 is SGHDT and CDR2 is YYEEEE in the germline V gene. The ends were cut back, 2 bases at V and 2 bases at J, with 10 bases in the middle.

Concerning this clonotype itself: One junction end disagrees with the germline gene, perhaps due to a read error. CDR3 protein: CASIQVYSPGATNEKLFF. In DNA form, the CDR3 reads TGCGCCAGCATCCAAGTTTATAGCCCAGGTGCAACTAATGAAAAACTGTTTTTT. The V and J genes are TRBV4-1 and TRBJ1-4; D is unclear. This CDR3 is built from 18 residues. Germline values: CDR1 MGHRA, CDR2 YSYEKL.

This rearrangement joins TRBV20-1 to TRBJ1-2, with D maybe TRBD1 (5 bases). The germline V gene encodes CDR1 DFQATT and CDR2 SNEGSKA (reference sequence). The CDR3 extends over 13 amino acids. V lost 6 bases and J 7 bases, leaving 18 bases between the germline ends. CDR3 protein: CSAKTGSLVGYTF. CDR3 in DNA: TGCAGTGCCAAAACAGGTTCTTTGGTTGGCTACACCTTC.

This clonotype was seen more than once but under ten times. The rearrangement joins TRBV7-2 to TRBJ2-1, with TRBD1 matching over 8 bases. J was trimmed by 8 bases and V by 6 bases; bases with no gene match: 12. The CDR3 totals 15 residues. From germline, CDR1 is SGHTA and CDR2 FQGNSA. CDR3 amino acids: CASRSGTGRSDEQFF. The CDR3 bases are TGTGCCAGCAGATCCGGGACAGGCCGTTCGGATGAGCAGTTCTTC.

This clonotype was counted a few times. This chain joins TRBV6-1 and TRBJ2-7; 7 positions agree with TRBD1. Germline-derived CDR1 and CDR2 are MNHNS and SASEGT. The CDR3 loop spans 13 amino acids. J was trimmed by 3 bases and V by 6 bases; bases with no gene match: 5. The CDR3 bases are TGTGCCAGCAGATCGGGACAGCTCTACGAGCAGTACTTC. Amino acids: CASRSGQLYEQYF.

This clonotype was found many times. The rearrangement uses TRBV4-3 and TRBJ2-1; TRBD2 might be the D (7 bases). The V gene's germline CDR1 is LGHNA and CDR2 YSLEER. This CDR3 comprises 17 residues. V lost 1 base to trimming and J lost 2 bases, with 15 bases between them. The CDR3 DNA follows: TGCGCCAGCAGCCAAGCGGGGGGCAGGCGCCCCTACAATGAGCAGTTCTTC. It codes for CASSQAGGRRPYNEQFF.

This chain links TRBV5-1 with TRBJ2-3; D tentatively fits TRBD1 or TRBD2 (5 bases each). This CDR3 is 14 amino acids long. Germline CDR1 is SGHRS and CDR2 is YFSETQ. Trimming cost V 4 bases and J 6 bases, with 15 bases left between them. In DNA form, the CDR3 reads TGCGCCAGCAGCCCGATCCTGGGGGACGATACGCAGTATTTT. It specifies CASSPILGDDTQYF.

The chain recombines TRBV6-2 or TRBV6-3 with TRBJ2-5; 9 bases match TRBD1. Germline CDR1 MNHEY, CDR2 SVGEGT. V was pared by 2 bases and J by 6 bases, with 7 bases of the junction left unmatched. The length of the CDR3 is 15 residues. The chain's CDR3 is CASSYAGTGLKTQYF. The CDR3 bases are TGTGCCAGCAGTTACGCTGGGACAGGGCTGAAGACCCAGTACTTC.

This clonotype turned up a few times. This chain links TRBV24-1 with TRBJ2-1; D gene ambiguous. This CDR3 comprises 14 residues. Trimming shortened V by 3 bases and J by 0 bases, and 5 bases separated the two germline ends. Germline V gene sequence: CDR1 KGHDR, CDR2 SFDVKD. CDR3 loop: CATSDLSSYNEQFF. CDR3 coding DNA: TGTGCCACCAGTGATCTCAGCTCCTACAATGAGCAGTTCTTC.

The gene calls are TRBV29-1 and TRBJ1-5; unclear D gene. The ends were cut back, 7 bases at V and 4 bases at J, with 11 bases in the middle. The CDR3 loop spans 12 amino acids. CDR1 is SQVTM, CDR2 ANQGSEA, per germline. The CDR3 sequence is CSADPWNQPQHF. DNA of the CDR3: TGCAGCGCCGACCCCTGGAATCAGCCCCAGCATTTT.

This clonotype was counted a few times. The chain uses TRBV2 and TRBJ2-5; possible D gene TRBD1, 5 bases. Germline CDR1 and CDR2: SNHLY and FYNNEI. The CDR3 covers 11 residues. The V end was cut by 7 bases, the J end by 7 bases, with 10 bases between. CDR3 sequence: CASTPRGTQYF. The CDR3 DNA is TGTGCCAGCACTCCTAGGGGGACCCAGTACTTC.

This clonotype was seen a handful of times. The chain uses TRBV20-1 and TRBJ2-7; 10 bases map to TRBD1. V shed 3 bases and J 2 bases; nucleotides not matched to a gene: 4. Germline-derived CDR1 and CDR2 are DFQATT and SNEGSKA (reference sequence). The CDR3 sequence is 14 residues long. Here the CDR3 DNA reads TGCAGTGCTAGTGGACAGGGGGGGACCTACGAGCAGTACTTC. It encodes CSASGQGGTYEQYF.

In this sample, this clonotype turned up a few times. The chain recombines TRBV6-2 or TRBV6-3 with TRBJ2-3; perhaps TRBD2 as D (6 bases). Looked up from germline, CDR1 is MNHEY and CDR2 is SVGEGT. V lost 2 bases to trimming and J lost 11 bases, with 14 bases between them. The CDR3 has 13 residues. The CDR3 sequence is CASSYTGSQEQYF. CDR3 DNA sequence: TGTGCCAGCAGTTACACCGGGAGCCAAGAGCAGTATTTT.

This clonotype showed up just a few times. The rearrangement joins TRBV7-2 to TRBJ2-3; 11 bases line up with TRBD2. The V segment lost 2 bases and the J segment 6 bases; nucleotides outside the gene matches: 7. Germline loops: CDR1 SGHTA, CDR2 FQGNSA. This CDR3 is 16 amino acids long. The CDR3 bases are TGTGCCAGCAGCTTACAGGGGACTAGCGGATCGGATACGCAGTATTTT. It yields the protein CASSLQGTSGSDTQYF. The entire variable domain, with the rest obtained from reference TRBV7-2 and TRBJ2-3, is as follows: GAGVSQSPSNKVTEKGKDVELRCDPISGHTALYWYRQSLGQGLEFLIYFQGNSAPDKSGLPSDRFSAERTGGSVSTLTIQRTQQEDSAVYLCASSLQGTSGSDTQYFGPGTRLTVL.

This clonotype was seen a few times. The chain joins TRBV2 to TRBJ2-1; D uncertain. Trimming pared 6 bases from V and 1 base from J, leaving 7 bases between. Germline CDR1 reads SNHLY; CDR2 reads FYNNEI. The CDR3 length is 13 residues. DNA for the CDR3: TGTGCCAGCAGACAACAGTCCTACAATGAGCAGTTCTTC. Protein product: CASRQQSYNEQFF.

The rearrangement joins TRBV7-2 to TRBJ2-1, with 8 bases aligning to TRBD2. The CDR3 is 16 residues long. V was clipped by 2 bases and J by 3 bases; unmatched bases: 6. Germline lookup yields CDR1 SGHTA and CDR2 FQGNSA. The chain's CDR3 is CASSLSGGQVYNEQFF. The CDR3 bases are TGTGCCAGCAGCTTATCGGGGGGGCAGGTCTACAATGAGCAGTTCTTC.